This TCR beta chain was retrieved from a study of shared clonotypes between healthy human individuals. Study findings and constraints: Across a handful of donors, naive CD4 shared 5% to 6%, naive CD8 under 4%, memory CD4 less than 2.5%, memory CD8 more than 0.35%. The study generally estimated greater richness for naive than memory subsets.

After removal of 7 bases from V and 0 bases from J, the junction contained 8 bases not matched to a gene. Germline V gene sequence: CDR1 SGHNT, CDR2 YYREEE (reference sequence). The CDR3 is 16 amino acids. Each cell subset's genomic DNA was divided evenly among several immunoSEQ plates. As handled by the study authors: ImmunoSEQ gave junction-only sequences without quality scores, so filtering differed. Measured with immunoSEQ multiplex PCR; TCRdb has only the in-frame clones, and not every one. V, J and clone size reflect that table, while D and trimming were determined from the DNA. Altogether about 960,000 clones are present, less than 85% being singletons, with the ten largest covering over 1.3%. Comments on this clone: Its antigen is still unknown.

This rearrangement joins TRBV5-4 to TRBJ1-1; TRBD1 matches 11 bases. This TCR was sampled from a man between 18 and 29 years old in good health. Specimen: memory CD4+ T cells sorted from blood. The sample's subset: CD45RA-negative fraction. The CDR3 here is CASQKDRGRMNTEAFF. CDR3 DNA: TGTGCCAGCCAGAAGGACAGGGGGCGGATGAACACTGAAGCTTTCTTT.